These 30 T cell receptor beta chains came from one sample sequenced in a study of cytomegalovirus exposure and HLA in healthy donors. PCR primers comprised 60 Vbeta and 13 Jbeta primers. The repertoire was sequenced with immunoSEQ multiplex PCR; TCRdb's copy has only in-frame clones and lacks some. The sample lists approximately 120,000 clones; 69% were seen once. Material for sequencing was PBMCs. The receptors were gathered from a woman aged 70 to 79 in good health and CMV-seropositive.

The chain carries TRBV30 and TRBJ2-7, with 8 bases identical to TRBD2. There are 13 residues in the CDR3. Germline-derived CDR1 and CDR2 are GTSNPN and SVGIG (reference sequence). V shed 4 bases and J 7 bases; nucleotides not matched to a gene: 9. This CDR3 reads CAWMPKRGGEQYF. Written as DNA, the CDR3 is TGTGCCTGGATGCCTAAACGCGGGGGGGAGCAGTACTTC.

The chain's CDR3 is CASRSPPSYGYTF. DNA of the CDR3: TGCGCCAGCAGATCCCCGCCTAGCTATGGCTACACCTTC. The J gene is TRBJ1-2, the V gene TRBV5-1; D is unclear. Germline values: CDR1 SGHRS, CDR2 YFSETQ. V lost 5 bases and J lost 4, with 12 bases in between. The CDR3 has 13 residues.

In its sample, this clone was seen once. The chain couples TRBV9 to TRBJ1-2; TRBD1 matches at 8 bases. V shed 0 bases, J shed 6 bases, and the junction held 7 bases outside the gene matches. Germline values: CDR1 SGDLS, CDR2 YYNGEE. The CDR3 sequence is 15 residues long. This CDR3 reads CASSVESWTGNGYTF. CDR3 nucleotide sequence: TGTGCCAGCAGCGTAGAAAGTTGGACAGGGAATGGCTACACCTTC.

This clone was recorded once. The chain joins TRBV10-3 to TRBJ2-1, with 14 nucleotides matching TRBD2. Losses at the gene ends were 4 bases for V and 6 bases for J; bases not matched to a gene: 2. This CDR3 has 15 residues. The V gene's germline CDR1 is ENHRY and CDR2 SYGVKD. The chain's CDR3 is CAISGGLAGGNEQFF. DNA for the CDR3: TGTGCCATCAGTGGCGGACTAGCGGGGGGCAATGAGCAGTTCTTC.

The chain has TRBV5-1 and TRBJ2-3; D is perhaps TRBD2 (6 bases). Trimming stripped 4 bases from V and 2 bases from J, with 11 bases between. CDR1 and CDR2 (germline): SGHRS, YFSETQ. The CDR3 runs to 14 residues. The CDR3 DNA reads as TGCGCCAGCAGCCGGGACTTAAACACAGATACGCAGTATTTT. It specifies CASSRDLNTDTQYF.

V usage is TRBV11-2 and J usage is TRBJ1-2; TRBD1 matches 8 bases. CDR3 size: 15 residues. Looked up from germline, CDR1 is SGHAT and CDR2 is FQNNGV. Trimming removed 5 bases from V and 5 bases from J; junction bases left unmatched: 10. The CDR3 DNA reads TGTGCCAGCAGCACTTCTCCCGGACAGGGTTATGGCTACACCTTC. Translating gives CASSTSPGQGYGYTF.

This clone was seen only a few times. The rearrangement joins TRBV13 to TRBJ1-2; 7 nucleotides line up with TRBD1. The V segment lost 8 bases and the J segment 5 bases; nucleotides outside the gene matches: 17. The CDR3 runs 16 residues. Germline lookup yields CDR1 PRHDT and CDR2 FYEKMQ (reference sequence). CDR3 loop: CASATLTGMSLYGYTF. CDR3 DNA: TGTGCCAGCGCCACATTGACAGGGATGTCCCTATATGGCTACACCTTC.

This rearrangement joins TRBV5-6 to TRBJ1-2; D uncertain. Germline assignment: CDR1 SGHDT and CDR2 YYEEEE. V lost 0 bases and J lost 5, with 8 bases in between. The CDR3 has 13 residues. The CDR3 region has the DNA TGTGCCAGCAGCTTGGCGCGGTTATATGGCTACACCTTC. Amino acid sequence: CASSLARLYGYTF.

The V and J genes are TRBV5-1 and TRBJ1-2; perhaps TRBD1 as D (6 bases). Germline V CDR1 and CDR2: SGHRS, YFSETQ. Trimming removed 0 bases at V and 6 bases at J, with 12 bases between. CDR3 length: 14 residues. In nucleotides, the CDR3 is TGCGCCAGCAGCTTGGGTGCACAGGGTGATGGCTACACCTTC. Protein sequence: CASSLGAQGDGYTF.

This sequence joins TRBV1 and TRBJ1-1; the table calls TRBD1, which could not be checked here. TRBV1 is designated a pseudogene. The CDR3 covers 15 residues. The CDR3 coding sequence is TGCACCAGCAGCCCCGAGGACAGTCCGAACACTGAAGCTTTCTTT. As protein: CTSSPEDSPNTEAFF.

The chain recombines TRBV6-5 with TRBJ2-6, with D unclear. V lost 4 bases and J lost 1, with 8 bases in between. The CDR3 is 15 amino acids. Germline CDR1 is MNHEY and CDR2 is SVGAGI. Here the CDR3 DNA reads TGTGCCAGCAGTTTAGTTTTGTCTGGGGCCAACGTCCTGACTTTC. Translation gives CASSLVLSGANVLTF.

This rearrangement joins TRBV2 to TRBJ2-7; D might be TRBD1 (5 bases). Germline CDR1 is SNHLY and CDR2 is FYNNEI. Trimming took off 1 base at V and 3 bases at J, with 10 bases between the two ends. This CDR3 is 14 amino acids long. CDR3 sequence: CASSEGGPLYEQYF. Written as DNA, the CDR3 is TGTGCCAGCAGTGAAGGGGGCCCCCTCTACGAGCAGTACTTC.

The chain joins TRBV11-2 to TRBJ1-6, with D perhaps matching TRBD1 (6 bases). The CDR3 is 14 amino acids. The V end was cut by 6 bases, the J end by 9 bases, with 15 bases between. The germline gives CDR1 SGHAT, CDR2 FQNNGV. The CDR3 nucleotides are TGTGCCAGCAGATTTTATACAGGGAGTTCACCCCTCCACTTT. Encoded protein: CASRFYTGSSPLHF.

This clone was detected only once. In nucleotides, the CDR3 is TGCAGCGTTGAAGATCCGGGAATCTATGGCTACACCTTC. Amino acid sequence: CSVEDPGIYGYTF. This chain joins TRBV29-1 and TRBJ1-2; D remains unclear. Per the germline V gene, CDR1 is SQVTM and CDR2 is ANQGSEA. V was trimmed by 0 bases and J by 4 bases, leaving 9 bases between them. The CDR3 is 13 amino acids.

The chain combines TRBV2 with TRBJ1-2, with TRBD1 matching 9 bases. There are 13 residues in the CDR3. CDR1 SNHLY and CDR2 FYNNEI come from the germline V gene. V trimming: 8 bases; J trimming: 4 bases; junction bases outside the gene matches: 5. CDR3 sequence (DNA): TGTGCCAGCCCGGGACAGGGAGGCTATGGCTACACCTTC. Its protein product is CASPGQGGYGYTF. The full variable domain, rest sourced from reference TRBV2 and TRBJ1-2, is EPEVTQTPSHQVTQMGQEVILRCVPISNHLYFYWYRQILGQKVEFLVSFYNNEISEKSEIFDDQFSVERPDGSNFTLKIRSTKLEDSAMYFCASPGQGGYGYTFGSGTRLTVV.

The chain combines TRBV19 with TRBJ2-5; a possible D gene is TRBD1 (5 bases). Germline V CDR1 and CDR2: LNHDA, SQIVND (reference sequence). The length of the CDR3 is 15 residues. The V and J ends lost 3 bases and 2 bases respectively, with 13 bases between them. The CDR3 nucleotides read TGTGCCAGTAGTATGACTCGACAGAATCAAGAGACCCAGTACTTC. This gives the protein CASSMTRQNQETQYF.

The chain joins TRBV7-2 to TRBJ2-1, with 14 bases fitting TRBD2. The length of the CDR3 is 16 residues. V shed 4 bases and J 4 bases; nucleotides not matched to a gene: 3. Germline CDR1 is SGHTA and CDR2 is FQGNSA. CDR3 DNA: TGTGCCAGCAGCTCAGGACTAGCGGGGGGATACAATGAGCAGTTCTTC. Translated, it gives CASSSGLAGGYNEQFF.

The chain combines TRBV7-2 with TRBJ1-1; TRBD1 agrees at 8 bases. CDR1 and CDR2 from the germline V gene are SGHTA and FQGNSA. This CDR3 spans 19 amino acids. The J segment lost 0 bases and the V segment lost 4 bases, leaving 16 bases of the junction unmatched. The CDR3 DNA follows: TGTGCCAGCAGCTGGACGTACTTGACAGGGGCGGCCATGAACACTGAAGCTTTCTTT. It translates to CASSWTYLTGAAMNTEAFF.

CDR3 DNA sequence: TGTGCCTGGAGTGTTGGGTCAGGGGAGTCAGAAGCTTTCTTT. This gives the protein CAWSVGSGESEAFF. This chain connects TRBV30 to TRBJ1-1; tentative D call: TRBD1 (6 bases). CDR1 and CDR2 (germline): GTSNPN, SVGIG (reference sequence). This CDR3 comprises 14 residues. The V end was cut by 0 bases, the J end by 8 bases, with 16 bases between.

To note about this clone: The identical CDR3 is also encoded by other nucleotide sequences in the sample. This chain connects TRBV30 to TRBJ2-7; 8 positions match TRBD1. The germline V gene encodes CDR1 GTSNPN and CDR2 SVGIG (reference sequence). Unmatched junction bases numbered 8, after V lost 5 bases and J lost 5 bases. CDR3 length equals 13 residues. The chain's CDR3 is CAWARGRMNEQYF. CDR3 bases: TGTGCCTGGGCCAGGGGGCGTATGAACGAGCAGTACTTC.

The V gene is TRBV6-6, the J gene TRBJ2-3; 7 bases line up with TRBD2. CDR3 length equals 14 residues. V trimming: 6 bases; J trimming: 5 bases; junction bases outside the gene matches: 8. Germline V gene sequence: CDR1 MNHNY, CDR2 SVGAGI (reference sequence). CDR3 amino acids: CASSSRRGIDTQYF. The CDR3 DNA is TGTGCCAGCAGCTCGCGGCGGGGGATAGATACGCAGTATTTT.

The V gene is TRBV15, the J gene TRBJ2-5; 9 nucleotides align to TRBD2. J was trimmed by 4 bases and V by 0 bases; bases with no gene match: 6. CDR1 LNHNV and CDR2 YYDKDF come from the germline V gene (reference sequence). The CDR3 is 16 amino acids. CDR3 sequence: CATSRDVAGGRETQYF. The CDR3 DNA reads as TGTGCCACCAGCAGAGATGTGGCGGGGGGGAGAGAGACCCAGTACTTC. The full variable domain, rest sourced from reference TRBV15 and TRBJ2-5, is DAMVIQNPRYQVTQFGKPVTLSCSQTLNHNVMYWYQQKSSQAPKLLFHYYDKDFNNEADTPDNFQSRRPNTSFCFLDIRSPGLGDTAMYLCATSRDVAGGRETQYFGPGTRLLVL.

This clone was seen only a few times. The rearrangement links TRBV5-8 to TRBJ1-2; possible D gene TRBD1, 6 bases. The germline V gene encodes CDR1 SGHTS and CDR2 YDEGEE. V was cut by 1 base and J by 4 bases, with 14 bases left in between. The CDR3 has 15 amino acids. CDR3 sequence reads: CASSLRSGAAYGYTF. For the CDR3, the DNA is TGTGCCAGCAGCTTGCGATCAGGGGCCGCCTATGGCTACACCTTC. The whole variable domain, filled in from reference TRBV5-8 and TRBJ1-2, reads EAGVTQSPTHLIKTRGQQATLRCSPISGHTSVYWYQQALGLGLQFLLWYDEGEERNRGNFPPRFSGRQFPNYSSELNVNALELEDSALYLCASSLRSGAAYGYTFGSGTRLTVV.

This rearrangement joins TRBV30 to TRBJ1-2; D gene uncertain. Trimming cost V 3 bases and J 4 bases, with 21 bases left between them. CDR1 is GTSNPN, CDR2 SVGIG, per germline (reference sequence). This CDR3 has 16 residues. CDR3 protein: CAWRPLGGLDGYGYTF. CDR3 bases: TGTGCCTGGAGGCCCCTGGGCGGACTTGATGGCTATGGCTACACCTTC. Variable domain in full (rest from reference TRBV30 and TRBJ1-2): SQTIHQWPATLVQPVGSPLSLECTVEGTSNPNLYWYRQAAGRGLQLLFYSVGIGQISSEVPQNLSASRPQDRQFILSSKKLLLSDSGFYLCAWRPLGGLDGYGYTFGSGTRLTVV.

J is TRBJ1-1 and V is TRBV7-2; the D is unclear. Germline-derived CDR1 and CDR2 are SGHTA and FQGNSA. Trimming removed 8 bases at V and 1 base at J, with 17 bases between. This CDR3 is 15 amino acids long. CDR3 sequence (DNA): TGTGCCAGCCGCCTAGGTCTTTCGGGGAACACTGAAGCTTTCTTT. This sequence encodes CASRLGLSGNTEAFF.

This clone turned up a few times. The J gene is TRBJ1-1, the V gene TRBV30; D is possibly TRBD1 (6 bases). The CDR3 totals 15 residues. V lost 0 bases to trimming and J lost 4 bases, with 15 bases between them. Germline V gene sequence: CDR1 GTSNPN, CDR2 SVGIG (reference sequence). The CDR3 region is CAWSVATGLSTEAFF. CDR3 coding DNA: TGTGCCTGGAGTGTAGCAACAGGGCTAAGCACTGAAGCTTTCTTT.

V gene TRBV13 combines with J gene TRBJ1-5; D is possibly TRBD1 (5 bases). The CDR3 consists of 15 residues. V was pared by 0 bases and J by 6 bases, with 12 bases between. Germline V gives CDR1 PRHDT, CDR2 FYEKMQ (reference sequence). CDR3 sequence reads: CASSLGGRASQPQHF. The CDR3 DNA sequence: TGTGCCAGCAGCTTAGGGGGCAGGGCAAGTCAGCCCCAGCATTTT.

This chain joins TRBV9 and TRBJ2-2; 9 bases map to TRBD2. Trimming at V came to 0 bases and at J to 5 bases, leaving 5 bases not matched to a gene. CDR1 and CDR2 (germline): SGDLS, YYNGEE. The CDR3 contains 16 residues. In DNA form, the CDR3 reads TGTGCCAGCAGCGTAGTTGCGGGGGGGACGACCGGGGAGCTGTTTTTT. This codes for CASSVVAGGTTGELFF.

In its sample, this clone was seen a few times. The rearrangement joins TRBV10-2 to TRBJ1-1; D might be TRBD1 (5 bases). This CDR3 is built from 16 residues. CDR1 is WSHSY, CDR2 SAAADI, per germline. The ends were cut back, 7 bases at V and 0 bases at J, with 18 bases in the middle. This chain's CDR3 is CASTQHEGRMNTEAFF. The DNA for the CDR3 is TGCGCCAGCACTCAACATGAGGGGAGGATGAACACTGAAGCTTTCTTT.

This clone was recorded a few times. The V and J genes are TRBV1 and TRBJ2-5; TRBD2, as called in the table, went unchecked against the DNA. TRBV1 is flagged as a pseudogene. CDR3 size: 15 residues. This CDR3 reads CTSSHCGGEQETQYF. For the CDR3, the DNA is TGCACCAGCAGCCACTGCGGGGGGGAACAAGAGACCCAGTACTTC.